This T cell receptor (beta chain) was sequenced in a study of beta chain features in type 1 diabetes. At the level of the study: The study found patients and healthy donors alike in age, gender and cell yields. Sorted cells, roughly 98,000,000 in number, were examined across all samples. General observations from the study: In comparison with healthy donors, patients had naive, central memory and Treg TCRB repertoires that appeared more similar. Within each of all four CD4+ subsets, Type 1 diabetes patients had TCRB CDR3s that were moderately but significantly shorter.

The CDR3 spans 14 residues. V shed 5 bases and J shed 4 bases, with 17 bases lying between them. From germline, CDR1 is SQVTM and CDR2 ANQGSEA. This clone showed up just a few times. Its target is not known. What was sequenced were expressed TCRB transcripts, since all of the isolated RNA had been reverse transcribed. TCRdb's table, derived via immunoSEQ multiplex PCR, lists solely in-frame clones and lacks some. The table shows about 280,000 clones, with over 12% occurring only once. The chain employs TRBV29-1 and TRBJ1-1; tentatively, D is TRBD1 (6 bases). The sequenced material came from naive CD4+ T cells from blood. The receptor was derived from a young man with type 1 diabetes. The CDR3 reads CSVLGRLGGTEAFF. In nucleotides, the CDR3 is TGCAGCGTTCTTGGGCGGTTAGGGGGCACTGAAGCTTTCTTT. Using reference TRBV29-1 and TRBJ1-1 for the parts outside the CDR3, the full variable domain is SAVISQKPSRDICQRGTSLTIQCQVDSQVTMMFWYRQQPGQSLTLIATANQGSEATYESGFVIDKFPISRPNLTFSTLTVSNMSPEDSSIYLCSVLGRLGGTEAFFGQGTRLTVV.